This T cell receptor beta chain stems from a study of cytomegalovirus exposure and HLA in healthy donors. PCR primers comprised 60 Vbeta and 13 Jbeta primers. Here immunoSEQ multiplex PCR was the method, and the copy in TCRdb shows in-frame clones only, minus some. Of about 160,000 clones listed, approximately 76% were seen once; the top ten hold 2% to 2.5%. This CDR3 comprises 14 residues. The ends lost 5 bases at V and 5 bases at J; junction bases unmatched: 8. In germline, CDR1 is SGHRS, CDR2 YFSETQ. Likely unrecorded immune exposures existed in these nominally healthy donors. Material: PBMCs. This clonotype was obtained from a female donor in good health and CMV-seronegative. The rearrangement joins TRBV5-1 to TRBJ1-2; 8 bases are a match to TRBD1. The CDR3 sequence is CASRYGQGRYGYTF. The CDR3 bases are TGCGCCAGCAGATACGGACAGGGAAGGTATGGCTACACCTTC.